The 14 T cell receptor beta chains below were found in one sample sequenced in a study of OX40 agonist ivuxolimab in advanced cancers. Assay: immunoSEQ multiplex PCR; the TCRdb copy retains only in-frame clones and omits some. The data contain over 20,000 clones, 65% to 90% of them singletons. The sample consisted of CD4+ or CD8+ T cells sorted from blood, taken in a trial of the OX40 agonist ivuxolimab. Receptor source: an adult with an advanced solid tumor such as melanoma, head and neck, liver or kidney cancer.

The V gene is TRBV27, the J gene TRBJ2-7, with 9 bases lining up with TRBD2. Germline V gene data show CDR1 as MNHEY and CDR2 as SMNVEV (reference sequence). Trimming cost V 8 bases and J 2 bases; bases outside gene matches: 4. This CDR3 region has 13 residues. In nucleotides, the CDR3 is TGTGCCAGCGGGCGGGGGGGAACCTACGAGCAGTACTTC. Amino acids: CASGRGGTYEQYF.

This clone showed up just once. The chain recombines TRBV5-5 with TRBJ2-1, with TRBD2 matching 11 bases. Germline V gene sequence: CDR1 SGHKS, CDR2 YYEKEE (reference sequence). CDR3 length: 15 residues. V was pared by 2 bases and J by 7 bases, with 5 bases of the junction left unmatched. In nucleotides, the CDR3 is TGTGCCAGCAGCTTTAGCGGGGGGGGACTAAATGAGCAGTTCTTC. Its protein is CASSFSGGGLNEQFF.

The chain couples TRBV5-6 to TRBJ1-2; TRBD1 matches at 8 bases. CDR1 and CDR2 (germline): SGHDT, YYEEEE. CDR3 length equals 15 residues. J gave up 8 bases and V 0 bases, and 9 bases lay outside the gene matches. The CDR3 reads CASSLGTGQTLGYTF. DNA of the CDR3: TGTGCCAGCAGCTTGGGGACAGGGCAGACTTTGGGCTACACCTTC.

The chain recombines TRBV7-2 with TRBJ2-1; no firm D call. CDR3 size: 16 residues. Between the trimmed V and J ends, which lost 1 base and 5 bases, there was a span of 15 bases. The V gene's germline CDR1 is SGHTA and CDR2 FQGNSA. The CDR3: CASSLGAILADNEQFF. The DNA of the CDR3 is TGTGCCAGCAGCTTAGGGGCCATCCTTGCCGACAATGAGCAGTTCTTC.

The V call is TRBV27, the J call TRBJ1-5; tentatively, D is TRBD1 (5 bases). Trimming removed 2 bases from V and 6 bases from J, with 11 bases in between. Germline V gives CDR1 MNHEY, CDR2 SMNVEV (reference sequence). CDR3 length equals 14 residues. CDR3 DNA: TGTGCCAGCAGTTTAAGTGTTAGGGGTCAGCCCCAGCATTTT. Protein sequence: CASSLSVRGQPQHF.

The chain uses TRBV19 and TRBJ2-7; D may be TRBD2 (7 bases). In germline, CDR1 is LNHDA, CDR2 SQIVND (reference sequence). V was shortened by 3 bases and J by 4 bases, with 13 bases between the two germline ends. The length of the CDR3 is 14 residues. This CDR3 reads CASSMGGGAYEQYF. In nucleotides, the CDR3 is TGTGCCAGTAGTATGGGAGGGGGAGCTTACGAGCAGTACTTC.

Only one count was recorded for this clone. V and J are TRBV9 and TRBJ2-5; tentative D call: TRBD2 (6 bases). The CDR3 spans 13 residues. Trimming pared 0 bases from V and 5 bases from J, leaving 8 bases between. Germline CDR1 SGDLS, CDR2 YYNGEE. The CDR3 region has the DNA TGTGCCAGCAGCGTAGACCGGGGGGAGACCCAGTACTTC. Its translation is CASSVDRGETQYF.

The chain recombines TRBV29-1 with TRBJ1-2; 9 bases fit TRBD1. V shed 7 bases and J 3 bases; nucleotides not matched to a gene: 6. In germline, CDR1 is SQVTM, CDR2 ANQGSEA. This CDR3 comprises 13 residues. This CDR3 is CSGRDRDDYGYTF. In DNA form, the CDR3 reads TGCAGCGGCCGGGACAGGGATGACTATGGCTACACCTTC. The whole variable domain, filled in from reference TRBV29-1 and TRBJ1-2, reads SAVISQKPSRDICQRGTSLTIQCQVDSQVTMMFWYRQQPGQSLTLIATANQGSEATYESGFVIDKFPISRPNLTFSTLTVSNMSPEDSSIYLCSGRDRDDYGYTFGSGTRLTVV.

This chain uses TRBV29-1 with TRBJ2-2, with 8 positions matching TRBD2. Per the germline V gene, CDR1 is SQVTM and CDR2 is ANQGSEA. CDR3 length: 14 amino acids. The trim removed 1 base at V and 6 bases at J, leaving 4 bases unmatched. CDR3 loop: CSVEGAGVSGELFF. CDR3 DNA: TGCAGCGTTGAAGGAGCGGGAGTATCCGGGGAGCTGTTTTTT.

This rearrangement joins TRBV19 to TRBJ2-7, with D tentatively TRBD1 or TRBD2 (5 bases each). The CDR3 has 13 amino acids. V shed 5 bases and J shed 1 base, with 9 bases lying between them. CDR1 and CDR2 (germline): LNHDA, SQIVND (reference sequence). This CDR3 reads CASSGGSSYEQYF. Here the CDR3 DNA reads TGTGCCAGTAGTGGGGGTAGTTCCTACGAGCAGTACTTC.

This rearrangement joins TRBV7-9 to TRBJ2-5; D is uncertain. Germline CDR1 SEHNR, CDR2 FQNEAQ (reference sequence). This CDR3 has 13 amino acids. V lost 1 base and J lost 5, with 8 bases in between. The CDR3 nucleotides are TGTGCCAGCAGCTTAGTCCTCCTCGAGACCCAGTACTTC. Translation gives CASSLVLLETQYF.

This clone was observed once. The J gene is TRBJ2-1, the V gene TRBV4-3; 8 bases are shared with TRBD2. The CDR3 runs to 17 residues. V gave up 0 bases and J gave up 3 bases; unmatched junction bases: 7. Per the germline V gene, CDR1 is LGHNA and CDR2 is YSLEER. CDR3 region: CASSQDAEAGDYNEQFF. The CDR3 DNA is TGCGCCAGCAGCCAAGATGCAGAAGCGGGAGACTACAATGAGCAGTTCTTC.

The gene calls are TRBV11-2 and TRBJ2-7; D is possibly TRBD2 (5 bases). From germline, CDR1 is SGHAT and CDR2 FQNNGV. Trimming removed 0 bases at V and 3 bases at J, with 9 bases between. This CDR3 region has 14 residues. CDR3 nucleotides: TGTGCCAGCAGCTTAGAGGGAGTGGTCTACGAGCAGTACTTC. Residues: CASSLEGVVYEQYF.

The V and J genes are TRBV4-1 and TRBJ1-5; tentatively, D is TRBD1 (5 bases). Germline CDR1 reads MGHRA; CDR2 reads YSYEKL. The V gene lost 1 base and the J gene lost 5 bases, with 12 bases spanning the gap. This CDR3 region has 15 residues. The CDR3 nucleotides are TGCGCCAGCAGCCAAGCGGGACGGGAGGATCAGCCCCAGCATTTT. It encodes CASSQAGREDQPQHF.